This T cell receptor (beta chain) was sequenced for a study of T cell repertoires in aging, cancer and after chemotherapy. For the study at large: Over several months to years, re-sampled healthy donor repertoires clearly shared clones.

A mixed TRB-A/B primer pool amplified rearranged TRB by multiplex touch-down PCR. TCRdb used MiXCR to reprocess the multiplex PCR reads, holding one entry per CDR3 protein. The table has around 8,900 distinct CDR3 sequences, approximately 32% seen once. Amplification of TCR beta used genomic DNA extracted from peripheral blood. V lost 6 bases and J lost 4, with 16 bases in between. This CDR3 region has 15 residues. This clonotype was found once. This chain joins TRBV12-3 or TRBV12-4 and TRBJ1-5; maybe TRBD1 (6 bases). Sequencing used blood. This clonotype was obtained from a human donor in good health. CDR3 sequence: CASSRRGRGNQPQHF. The CDR3 nucleotides read TGTGCCAGCAGCCGCAGGGGACGGGGGAATCAGCCCCAGCATTTT.